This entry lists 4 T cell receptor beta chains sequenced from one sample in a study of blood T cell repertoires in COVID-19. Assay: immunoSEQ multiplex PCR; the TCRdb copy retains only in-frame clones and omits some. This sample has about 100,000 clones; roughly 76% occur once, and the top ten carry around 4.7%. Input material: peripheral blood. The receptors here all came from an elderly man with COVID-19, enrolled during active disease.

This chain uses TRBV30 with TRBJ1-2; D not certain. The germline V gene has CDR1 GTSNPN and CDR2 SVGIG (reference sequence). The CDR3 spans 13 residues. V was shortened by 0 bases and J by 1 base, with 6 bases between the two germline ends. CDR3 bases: TGTGCCTGGAGTGTTCAGGATAACTATGGCTACACCTTC. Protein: CAWSVQDNYGYTF.

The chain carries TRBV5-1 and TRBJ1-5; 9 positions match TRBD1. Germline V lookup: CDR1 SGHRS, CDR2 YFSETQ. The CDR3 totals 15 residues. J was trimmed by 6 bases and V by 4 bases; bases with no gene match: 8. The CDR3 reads CASSPGQGGFQPQHF. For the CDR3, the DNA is TGCGCCAGCAGCCCGGGACAGGGAGGCTTTCAGCCCCAGCATTTT.

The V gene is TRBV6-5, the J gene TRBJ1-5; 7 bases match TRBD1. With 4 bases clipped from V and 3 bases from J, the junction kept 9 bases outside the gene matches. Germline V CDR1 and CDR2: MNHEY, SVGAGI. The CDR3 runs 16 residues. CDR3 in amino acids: CASSSRQGSDNQPQHF. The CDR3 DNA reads TGTGCCAGCAGTTCTCGACAGGGATCGGACAATCAGCCCCAGCATTTT.

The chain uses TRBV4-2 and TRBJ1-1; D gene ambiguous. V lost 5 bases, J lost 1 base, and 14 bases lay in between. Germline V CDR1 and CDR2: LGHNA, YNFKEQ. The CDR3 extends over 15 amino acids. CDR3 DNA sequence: TGTGCCAGCAGCTCCCAATCCAGATCGAACACTGAAGCTTTCTTT. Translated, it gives CASSSQSRSNTEAFF.